The rows below give T cell receptor beta chains drawn from one sample of a study of cytomegalovirus exposure and HLA in healthy donors. Clones were sequenced by immunoSEQ multiplex PCR, and TCRdb holds only the in-frame ones, with some missing. The sample holds around 170,000 clones, 80% seen once. Sequencing was performed on PBMCs. The receptors come from a girl aged 5 to 17 in good health and CMV-seropositive. CDR3s include the opening cysteine and the closing phenylalanine or tryptophan. Fields, in order: J gene, V gene, D gene, clone size, CDR3 DNA, CDR3 protein. D genes are given only for firm matches. Clone size is shown for a subset of rows, as once, few, many or a class of expanded clone.

TRBJ1-2 | TRBV6-5 | TRBD1 | NA | TGTGCCAGCAGTTCCGCAACCGGGACAGGGCACTATGGCTACACCTTC | CASSSATGTGHYGYTF
TRBJ2-3 | TRBV19 | NA | NA | TGTGCCAGTAGTATTGCGGTTGTTGGCACAGATACGCAGTATTTT | CASSIAVVGTDTQYF
TRBJ2-3 | TRBV2 | TRBD1 | NA | TGTGCCATTGCCGGGACAGAGGGCACAGATACGCAGTATTTT | CAIAGTEGTDTQYF
TRBJ2-7 | TRBV10-1 | TRBD1 | NA | TGCGCCAGCAGCACCGGGACAGGGACCACCGCCTACGAGCAGTACTTC | CASSTGTGTTAYEQYF
TRBJ2-2 | TRBV5-8 | NA | NA | TGTGCCAGCAGCTTGGAGGTGTGGGGCCCAAACACCGGGGAGCTGTTTTTT | CASSLEVWGPNTGELFF
TRBJ1-2 | TRBV9 | NA | NA | TGTGCCAGCAGCGTCTCCCATACAGGGCGAAAGTATGGCTACACCTTC | CASSVSHTGRKYGYTF
TRBJ2-1 | TRBV27 | NA | NA | TGTGCCAGCAGTTTTAATTGGAGACGGATGGATGAGCAGTTCTTC | CASSFNWRRMDEQFF
TRBJ2-1 | TRBV10-3 | NA | NA | TGTGCCATCAGTGACCAGAAGGGTCGGGGAAGCTCCTACAATGAGCAGTTCTTC | CAISDQKGRGSSYNEQFF
TRBJ2-5 | TRBV6-5 | NA | NA | TGTGCCAGCAGCCTTAATGCAGCGGTCCAAGAGACCCAGTACTTC | CASSLNAAVQETQYF
TRBJ2-7 | TRBV30 | NA | NA | TGTGCCTGGAGTGTACGAAGGGGGATGACCGAGCAGTACTTC | CAWSVRRGMTEQYF
TRBJ2-1 | TRBV19 | NA | NA | TGTGCCAGTAGGGTGTCTAGTGTACCGAGCTCCTACAATGAGCAGTTCTTC | CASRVSSVPSSYNEQFF
TRBJ2-1 | TRBV27 | NA | NA | TGTGCCAGCAGTTTAAGTCCTCGGGAGCAGTTCTTC | CASSLSPREQFF
TRBJ2-4 | TRBV7-2 | TRBD1 | NA | TGTGCCAGCAGCCTTAGACAGGGGGCTAGCCACTTC | CASSLRQGASHF
TRBJ2-7 | TRBV30 | NA | once | TGTGCCTGGAGTGGGACTTACGAGCAGTACTTC | CAWSGTYEQYF
TRBJ2-3 | TRBV11-2 | NA | NA | TGTGCCAGCAGCTTAGTAATGGTCCAGGGTAGCACAGATACGCAGTATTTT | CASSLVMVQGSTDTQYF
TRBJ1-4 | TRBV2 | NA | NA | TGTGCCAGCAGAGACCAGGGCGAAAAACTGTTTTTT | CASRDQGEKLFF
TRBJ1-2 | TRBV2 | NA | NA | TGTGCCAGCAGAGCTAGTGGGTATGGCTACACCTTC | CASRASGYGYTF
TRBJ2-7 | TRBV7-9 | TRBD2 | once | TGTGCCAGCAGCTTATCCCTAGCGGGAGGCCACGAGCAGTACTTC | CASSLSLAGGHEQYF
TRBJ2-1 | TRBV19 | NA | NA | TGTGCCAGTACGGTGGCGGGATGGTCGGATGAGCAGTTCTTC | CASTVAGWSDEQFF
TRBJ2-1 | TRBV29-1 | TRBD1 | NA | TGCAGCGTTGACCCCAGGGGGCTCGATGAGCAGTTCTTC | CSVDPRGLDEQFF
TRBJ2-7 | TRBV11-1 | NA | few | TGTGCCAGCAGCAAGGAGAGCTCCTACGAGCAGTACTTC | CASSKESSYEQYF
TRBJ1-2 | TRBV11-2 | NA | NA | TGTGCCAGCAGCCCAGACGGGGTCGCTGGCTACACCTTC | CASSPDGVAGYTF
TRBJ2-7 | TRBV18 | TRBD1 | NA | TGTGCCAGCTCACCGGGACAGAGCTCCTACGAGCAGTACTTC | CASSPGQSSYEQYF
TRBJ1-1 | TRBV7-9 | NA | NA | TGTGCCAGCAGCTTAGGGACAAGTAGTGCTTTCTTT | CASSLGTSSAFF
TRBJ1-3 | TRBV18 | TRBD1 | NA | TGTGCCAGCTCACCACGGTCCAGGACAGGGGGATATAACACCATATATTTT | CASSPRSRTGGYNTIYF
TRBJ2-1 | TRBV7-8 | TRBD2 | NA | TGTGCCAGCAGCTTTCGAGGGGGCGGGAGGGCCGAGCAGTTCTTC | CASSFRGGGRAEQFF
TRBJ2-1 | TRBV7-9 | TRBD2 | NA | TGTGCCAGCAGCTTAGGGACTAGCGGAACCAATGAGCAGTTCTTC | CASSLGTSGTNEQFF
TRBJ2-1 | TRBV19 | TRBD2 | once | TGTGCCAGTAGGAATCCACGGACTAGCGGGAGGGCCATCAATGAGCAGTTCTTC | CASRNPRTSGRAINEQFF
TRBJ1-1 | TRBV10-3 | NA | NA | TGTGCCACCCTGGCCCTTGAGGACACTGAAGCTTTCTTT | CATLALEDTEAFF
TRBJ2-6 | TRBV6-1 | NA | NA | TGTGCCAGCAGTGACCCCCTCCCCTATACCTCTGGGGCCAACGTCCTGACTTTC | CASSDPLPYTSGANVLTF
TRBJ2-7 | TRBV4-2 | TRBD2 | NA | TGTGCCAGCAGCCCACAGCGGGACGACTACGAGCAGTACTTC | CASSPQRDDYEQYF
TRBJ2-7 | TRBV15 | TRBD1 | NA | TGTGCCACCAGCAGAGGTGGGACAGGGCTCTATAGCGAGCAGTACTTC | CATSRGGTGLYSEQYF
TRBJ2-1 | TRBV7-2 | TRBD2 | NA | TGTGCCAGCAGCCCAGGACTAGTTTCCTACAATGAGCAGTTCTTC | CASSPGLVSYNEQFF
TRBJ2-1 | TRBV19 | NA | NA | TGTGCCAGTAGTCCGGGTTTAAACAATGAGCAGTTCTTC | CASSPGLNNEQFF
TRBJ1-1 | TRBV5-6 | TRBD1 | NA | TGTGCCAGCAGCTTGGGGACAGGGGTTGGGAACACTGAAGCTTTCTTT | CASSLGTGVGNTEAFF
TRBJ2-1 | TRBV5-1 | TRBD2 | NA | TGCGCCAGCGAACCAGCCGGGGAGGGTCGGTATGAGCAGTTCTTC | CASEPAGEGRYEQFF
TRBJ2-1 | TRBV7-8 | TRBD2 | NA | TGTGCCAGCAGCTATACTAGCGGGAGAAACAATGAGCAGTTCTTC | CASSYTSGRNNEQFF
TRBJ1-1 | TRBV5-5 | NA | NA | TGTGCCAGCAGCCAACGGGGGGGCAGTACTGAAGCTTTCTTT | CASSQRGGSTEAFF
TRBJ2-1 | TRBV7-3 | TRBD1 | few | TGTGCCAGCAGCTTAGAGGGACAGGTTTACAATGAGCAGTTCTTC | CASSLEGQVYNEQFF
TRBJ2-7 | TRBV30 | NA | NA | TGTGCCTGGAGTAAAAGGGGCTACGAGCAGTACTTC | CAWSKRGYEQYF
TRBJ2-3 | TRBV27 | TRBD2 | NA | TGTGCCAGCAGTTTGTTTGCGGGAGCGCGGCCAGATACGCAGTATTTT | CASSLFAGARPDTQYF
TRBJ2-1 | TRBV4-2 | TRBD2 | few | TGTGCCAGCAGCCCAAGTGTGGCAGGGACTAGCTCGTACAATGAGCAGTTCTTC | CASSPSVAGTSSYNEQFF
TRBJ1-2 | TRBV5-4 | NA | NA | TGTGCCAGCAGCTTGGACTCAACAGGGTATGGCTACACCTTC | CASSLDSTGYGYTF
TRBJ1-6 | TRBV5-4 | NA | NA | TGTGCCAGCAGCTTGGGCAGGGTAGAATCACCCCTCCACTTT | CASSLGRVESPLHF
TRBJ1-3 | TRBV4-1 | TRBD1 | once | TGCGCCAGCAGCCAACAGCCTGGACAGGGGGTAGGTGGAAACACCATATATTTT | CASSQQPGQGVGGNTIYF
TRBJ1-5 | TRBV27 | TRBD1 | NA | TGTGCCAGCAGTCCCCTCCGGACAGGGGACAATCAGCCCCAGCATTTT | CASSPLRTGDNQPQHF
TRBJ1-1 | TRBV2 | NA | once | TGTGCCAGCAGTGAAGACAGGCGGACTGAAGCTTTCTTT | CASSEDRRTEAFF
TRBJ2-3 | TRBV5-1 | TRBD1 | NA | TGCGCCAGCAGCCCTGCCCCGGGACAGGGGGCCCGGGGAGATACGCAGTATTTT | CASSPAPGQGARGDTQYF
TRBJ1-5 | TRBV15 | NA | NA | TGTGCCACCAGCCACACGGGGGGACACAATCAGCCCCAGCATTTT | CATSHTGGHNQPQHF
TRBJ2-1 | TRBV4-2 | NA | few | TGTGCCAGCGGACTCTTTCCAAACAATGAGCAGTTCTTC | CASGLFPNNEQFF
TRBJ1-5 | TRBV6-5 | NA | NA | TGTGCCAGCAGTTACTCCACAGGTAATCAGCCCCAGCATTTT | CASSYSTGNQPQHF
TRBJ2-5 | TRBV19 | NA | NA | TGTGCCAGTAGTGAGGGGACTCAAGAGACCCAGTACTTC | CASSEGTQETQYF
TRBJ1-1 | TRBV29-1 | NA | NA | TGCAGCGTTGCTACAGGGAACACTGAAGCTTTCTTT | CSVATGNTEAFF